The 11 T cell receptor beta chains reported below all come from one sample, sequenced in a study of T cell changes during pregnancy in multiple sclerosis. Here immunoSEQ multiplex PCR was the method, and the copy in TCRdb shows in-frame clones only, minus some. The profile covers about 48,000 clones, with 88% appearing a single time and 1% to 1.5% taken by the ten largest. The specimen comprised CD4+ T cells from peripheral blood mononuclear cells, sampled in the second trimester of pregnancy. The receptors were sampled from a female donor with multiple sclerosis, enrolled in a pregnancy study.

Written as DNA, the CDR3 is TGTGCCATCAGCGGGGGGCCCCTAGTGAACACTGAAGCTTTCTTT. It translates to CAISGGPLVNTEAFF. The rearrangement joins TRBV10-3 to TRBJ1-1; TRBD1 might be the D (6 bases). V was shortened by 6 bases and J by 0 bases, with 14 bases between the two germline ends. Germline CDR1 and CDR2: ENHRY and SYGVKD. The CDR3 has 15 residues.

This chain joins TRBV10-3 and TRBJ1-1; no clear D gene. V gave up 0 bases and J gave up 4 bases, with 9 bases separating them. The germline V gene encodes CDR1 ENHRY and CDR2 SYGVKD. This CDR3 is 14 amino acids long. The CDR3 DNA reads as TGTGCCATCAGTGAGTCTCCGGTAAGCACTGAAGCTTTCTTT. Translated: CAISESPVSTEAFF.

This chain links TRBV5-1 with TRBJ2-7; D is uncertain. Germline CDR1 reads SGHRS; CDR2 reads YFSETQ. V lost 0 bases and J lost 7, with 11 bases in between. The CDR3 is made up of 13 amino acids. CDR3 region: CASSLGYLREQYF. The CDR3 DNA reads TGCGCCAGCAGCTTGGGCTACCTCAGGGAGCAGTACTTC.

This clone was counted between two and nine times. This sequence joins TRBV21-1 and TRBJ1-4; the D call TRBD1 from the table was never checked on the DNA. TRBV21-1 is a pseudogene segment. The CDR3 totals 16 residues. The CDR3: CASMGTGRATNEKLFF. The CDR3 DNA reads as TGTGCCAGCATGGGTACAGGGCGGGCCACTAATGAAAAACTGTTTTTT.

The count of this clone is one. This CDR3 is also generated by other DNA sequences in the sample. The chain links TRBV7-2 to TRBJ2-2; 14 nucleotides line up with TRBD2. Trimming took 4 bases from V and 2 from J; bases not matched to a gene: 3. CDR3 size: 17 residues. Germline values: CDR1 SGHTA, CDR2 FQGNSA. CDR3 loop: CASSSGLAGVNTGELFF. The CDR3 DNA reads TGTGCCAGCAGCTCGGGACTAGCGGGAGTAAACACCGGGGAGCTGTTTTTT.

The V and J genes are TRBV5-6 and TRBJ2-7; TRBD2 agrees at 8 bases. Trimming took 4 bases from V and 0 from J; bases not matched to a gene: 3. Germline V lookup: CDR1 SGHDT, CDR2 YYEEEE. The CDR3 totals 14 residues. CDR3 sequence: CASSPLAGSYEQYF. In DNA, the CDR3 is TGTGCCAGCAGCCCTCTAGCGGGCTCCTACGAGCAGTACTTC.

The chain joins TRBV19 to TRBJ1-5; no reliable D call. Trimming took off 7 bases at V and 1 base at J, with 11 bases between the two ends. The length of the CDR3 is 14 residues. The V gene's germline CDR1 is LNHDA and CDR2 SQIVND (reference sequence). CDR3: CASTTRGSNQPQHF. CDR3 bases: TGTGCCAGTACCACCCGCGGGAGCAATCAGCCCCAGCATTTT.

The rearrangement uses TRBV5-6 and TRBJ1-2; 10 nucleotides align to TRBD1. V trimming: 3 bases; J trimming: 8 bases; junction bases outside the gene matches: 10. Germline V gene lookup returns CDR1 SGHDT and CDR2 YYEEEE. There are 15 residues in the CDR3. The CDR3 nucleotides read TGTGCCAGCAGCTCCTACGACAGGGGGCGACTGGGCTACACCTTC. Translating gives CASSSYDRGRLGYTF.

The chain's CDR3 is CASSVESEGTSGNTGELFF. The CDR3 nucleotides are TGTGCCAGCAGCGTAGAGTCGGAGGGGACTAGCGGGAACACCGGGGAGCTGTTTTTT. The chain is built from TRBV9 and TRBJ2-2; 11 bases are shared with TRBD2. CDR1 SGDLS and CDR2 YYNGEE come from the germline V gene. J gave up 1 base and V 0 bases, and 8 bases lay outside the gene matches. The CDR3 has 19 residues.

V usage is TRBV7-2 and J usage is TRBJ2-7; TRBD2 matches at 8 bases. The ends lost 0 bases at V and 4 bases at J; junction bases unmatched: 8. CDR3 length equals 16 residues. Germline V gene sequence: CDR1 SGHTA, CDR2 FQGNSA. The CDR3: CASSLAHSGTGYEQYF. DNA for the CDR3: TGTGCCAGCAGCTTAGCTCATAGCGGGACCGGGTACGAGCAGTACTTC.

The sample holds a few counts of this clone. This rearrangement joins TRBV6-5 to TRBJ2-7; the match to TRBD1 covers 11 bases. V dropped 6 bases and J dropped 5; count of bases not matched to a gene: 6. Looked up from germline, CDR1 is MNHEY and CDR2 is SVGAGI. The CDR3 is 14 residues long. CDR3 sequence reads: CASRPDRGLDEQYF. The CDR3 DNA is TGTGCCAGCAGGCCGGACAGGGGGCTTGACGAGCAGTACTTC.